These T cell receptor beta chains were read from a single sample in a study of blood T cell repertoires in COVID-19. Assay used: immunoSEQ multiplex PCR; TCRdb lists only in-frame clones, some missing. The sample contains about 210,000 clones, approximately 80% of which appear only once. The sequenced sample consisted of peripheral blood. These receptors all come from a man between 60 and 75 years old with COVID-19, enrolled during active disease. Both conserved end residues are part of each CDR3. The D gene is left open where the match is weak. The size of a clone is reported for some rows only, either as once, few or many, or as a class for expanded clones.

J | length | D | size | V | DNA | CDR3
TRBJ1-2 | 19 | . | . | TRBV18 | TGTGCCAGCTCACCAACTGGGTCAGGAGGCAGCAAAACTAACTATGGCTACACCTTC | CASSPTGSGGSKTNYGYTF
TRBJ2-7 | 14 | TRBD1 | . | TRBV6-2/TRBV6-3 | TGTGCCAGCAGTTCCGGGACAGGTGAACACGAGCAGTACTTC | CASSSGTGEHEQYF
TRBJ2-2 | 15 | . | . | TRBV5-1 | TGCGCCAGCAGCTTGGATACAGCGAACACCGGGGAGCTGTTTTTT | CASSLDTANTGELFF
TRBJ1-3 | 17 | TRBD1 | . | TRBV18 | TGTGCCAGCTCCCCACGGACAGGGACCTTTTCTGGAAACACCATATATTTT | CASSPRTGTFSGNTIYF
TRBJ2-1 | 17 | TRBD2 | . | TRBV5-4 | TGTGCCAGCAGCGGGGGAGGCGGGAGCCCCTCCCACAATGAGCAGTTCTTC | CASSGGGGSPSHNEQFF
TRBJ1-5 | 14 | . | . | TRBV3-1/TRBV3-2 | TGTGCCAGCAGCCCGGGGGGGGGACCTCAGCCCCAGCATTTT | CASSPGGGPQPQHF
TRBJ1-6 | 14 | TRBD1 | . | TRBV2 | TGTGCCAGCAGTGTGGACAGGGGTAATTCACCCCTCCACTTT | CASSVDRGNSPLHF
TRBJ1-2 | 15 | . | . | TRBV15 | TGTGCCACCAGCAGAGCACGCATGGAGGCCTATGGCTACACCTTC | CATSRARMEAYGYTF
TRBJ2-1 | 20 | . | . | TRBV21-1 | TGTGCCAGCAGCTACCTCGGACTAGCGGAGGCCCTTCGCTCCTACAATGAGCAGTTCTTC | CASSYLGLAEALRSYNEQFF
TRBJ2-1 | 15 | . | few | TRBV19 | TGTGCCAGTATTAAGGACTCGAGCTCCTACAATGAGCAGTTCTTC | CASIKDSSSYNEQFF
TRBJ2-5 | 15 | TRBD2 | once | TRBV9 | TGTGCCAGCAGCGACGGGACTAGCGCTAAAGAGACCCAGTACTTC | CASSDGTSAKETQYF
TRBJ2-7 | 16 | TRBD2 | . | TRBV7-3 | TGTGCCAGCAGCCCTACACCTGGACTAGCGGGATACGAGCAGTACTTC | CASSPTPGLAGYEQYF
TRBJ2-7 | 16 | TRBD1 | . | TRBV10-3 | TGTGCCATCAGTGACCCTCGGGACAGTAACTCCTACGAGCAGTACTTC | CAISDPRDSNSYEQYF
TRBJ1-5 | 17 | TRBD1 | once | TRBV7-8 | TGTGCCAGCAGCTTAGGGTCCGGGACAGGGGTGAATCAGCCCCAGCATTTT | CASSLGSGTGVNQPQHF
TRBJ1-5 | 14 | . | . | TRBV2 | TGTGCCAGCAGGGGACTCTCTAGCAATCAGCCCCAGCATTTT | CASRGLSSNQPQHF
TRBJ1-2 | 16 | . | . | TRBV3-1/TRBV3-2 | TGTGCCAGCAGCCCTGCAACAGGGATAGGTAGCTATGGCTACACCTTC | CASSPATGIGSYGYTF
TRBJ1-5 | 15 | TRBD1 | . | TRBV4-1 | TGCGCCAGCAGCCACTACAGGGGCCCAAATCAGCCCCAGCATTTT | CASSHYRGPNQPQHF
TRBJ2-1 | 14 | . | . | TRBV24-1 | TGTGCCACCGCCTACCGGGACTCTAACAATGAGCAGTTCTTC | CATAYRDSNNEQFF